This T cell receptor beta chain emerged from a study of cytomegalovirus exposure and HLA in healthy donors. The primer mix had 60 Vbeta and 13 Jbeta primers. TCRdb keeps only in-frame clones here, not all; method: immunoSEQ multiplex PCR. The table has about 230,000 clones, around 85% seen once. The CDR3 is 16 residues long. Germline trimming cut 1 base from V and 8 bases from J; bases unmatched to any gene: 8. Germline CDR1 is SGHVS and CDR2 is FNYEAQ. General study results and limits: An analysis done earlier found most TCR beta V segments productive about 87% or about 30% of the time. TCR beta chains associated with HLA were, in a later analysis, more clonally expanded than equally common others.

Healthy bone marrow donors made up the donor group. As concerns this clone: Its specificity is unknown.

Sequencing was performed on PBMCs. The sequence derives from a human donor in good health. The chain has TRBV7-6 and TRBJ2-1; TRBD2 matches at 10 bases. DNA of the CDR3: TGTGCCAGCAGCTTAGGGCTAGCGGGAGTGTTGTATGAGCAGTTCTTC. It specifies CASSLGLAGVLYEQFF.